A selection of T cell receptor beta chains follows, all from one sample in a study of blood T cell repertoires in COVID-19. Sequencing was performed with immunoSEQ multiplex PCR; in TCRdb, only in-frame clones are kept and a portion is missing. Of around 41,000 clones in the sample, more than 70% were seen once. The sample consisted of peripheral blood. All receptors come from a human donor in a cohort sampled during active COVID-19. Each CDR3 is given with its conserved first and last residue. Each record gives: clone size, J gene, D gene, V gene, CDR3 protein, CDR3 DNA. A D gene is named only where the DNA matches it firmly. Some rows mark clone size as missing; the rest say once, few, many or name a class of expanded clone.

clone_size: -; j_call: TRBJ2-7; d_call: TRBD1; v_call: TRBV6-2/TRBV6-3; cdr3_aa: CASSRSGQGYAYEQYF; cdr3_nt: TGTGCCAGCAGTCGCTCCGGACAGGGATACGCCTACGAGCAGTACTTC
clone_size: -; j_call: TRBJ1-1; d_call: -; v_call: TRBV19; cdr3_aa: CASSKSRGNTEAFF; cdr3_nt: TGTGCCAGTAGCAAGTCACGAGGGAACACTGAAGCTTTCTTT
clone_size: -; j_call: TRBJ2-5; d_call: TRBD1; v_call: TRBV7-9; cdr3_aa: CASSLGQGKTQYF; cdr3_nt: TGTGCCAGCAGCTTAGGACAGGGAAAGACCCAGTACTTC
clone_size: -; j_call: TRBJ1-1; d_call: -; v_call: TRBV12-5; cdr3_aa: CASGLVLDRRYTEAFF; cdr3_nt: TGTGCTAGTGGTTTGGTACTTGACAGGAGGTACACTGAAGCTTTCTTT
clone_size: -; j_call: TRBJ2-7; d_call: -; v_call: TRBV7-8; cdr3_aa: CASSPQYEQYF; cdr3_nt: TGTGCCAGCAGCCCACAGTACGAGCAGTACTTC
clone_size: -; j_call: TRBJ1-1; d_call: -; v_call: TRBV5-1; cdr3_aa: CASSLYRTANTEAFF; cdr3_nt: TGCGCCAGCAGCTTATACCGGACAGCGAACACTGAAGCTTTCTTT
clone_size: -; j_call: TRBJ2-1; d_call: -; v_call: TRBV13; cdr3_aa: CASSLSSLDEQFF; cdr3_nt: TGTGCCAGCAGCTTATCTAGCCTCGATGAGCAGTTCTTC
clone_size: -; j_call: TRBJ2-1; d_call: -; v_call: TRBV18; cdr3_aa: CASSSYRGLGGNEQFF; cdr3_nt: TGTGCCAGCTCATCTTACAGGGGATTGGGGGGAAATGAGCAGTTCTTC
clone_size: -; j_call: TRBJ2-3; d_call: TRBD2; v_call: TRBV19; cdr3_aa: CASRASGSTDTQYF; cdr3_nt: TGTGCCAGCCGTGCTAGCGGGAGCACAGATACGCAGTATTTT
clone_size: -; j_call: TRBJ2-3; d_call: -; v_call: TRBV4-2; cdr3_aa: CASSQVVSSDTQYF; cdr3_nt: TGTGCCAGCAGCCAAGTAGTTAGCTCAGATACGCAGTATTTT
clone_size: -; j_call: TRBJ1-2; d_call: -; v_call: TRBV15; cdr3_aa: CATSRDLDRRYGYTF; cdr3_nt: TGTGCCACCAGCAGAGATCTTGACAGGAGATATGGCTACACCTTC
clone_size: -; j_call: TRBJ2-4; d_call: -; v_call: TRBV28; cdr3_aa: CASGRGLLKTLAKNIQYF; cdr3_nt: TGTGCCAGCGGCAGGGGCCTGCTTAAGACTCTAGCCAAAAACATTCAGTACTTC
clone_size: -; j_call: TRBJ1-2; d_call: -; v_call: TRBV3-1/TRBV3-2; cdr3_aa: CASSQDAGFTYYGYTF; cdr3_nt: TGTGCCAGCAGCCAAGATGCGGGTTTCACCTACTATGGCTACACCTTC
clone_size: -; j_call: TRBJ1-2; d_call: -; v_call: TRBV3-1/TRBV3-2; cdr3_aa: CASSTGQFGPNGYTF; cdr3_nt: TGTGCCAGCAGCACTGGACAGTTCGGTCCTAATGGCTACACCTTC
clone_size: -; j_call: TRBJ1-5; d_call: -; v_call: TRBV15; cdr3_aa: CATSRDSSNQPQHF; cdr3_nt: TGTGCCACCAGCAGAGACAGTAGCAATCAGCCCCAGCATTTT
clone_size: -; j_call: TRBJ2-2; d_call: TRBD2; v_call: TRBV10-3; cdr3_aa: CAISARLAGGSAGELFF; cdr3_nt: TGTGCCATCAGTGCGAGACTAGCGGGAGGGTCCGCCGGGGAGCTGTTTTTT
clone_size: -; j_call: TRBJ1-1; d_call: TRBD1; v_call: TRBV7-9; cdr3_aa: CASSFDRGLHTEAFF; cdr3_nt: TGTGCCAGCAGCTTTGACAGGGGGCTTCACACTGAAGCTTTCTTT
clone_size: -; j_call: TRBJ1-2; d_call: -; v_call: TRBV30; cdr3_aa: CAWSHTVGGDYTF; cdr3_nt: TGTGCCTGGAGTCATACCGTCGGGGGGGACTACACCTTC
clone_size: -; j_call: TRBJ1-4; d_call: -; v_call: TRBV5-1; cdr3_aa: CASSLDGEMSVKLFF; cdr3_nt: TGCGCCAGCAGCTTGGACGGGGAAATGAGTGTAAAACTGTTTTTT
clone_size: -; j_call: TRBJ1-2; d_call: TRBD1; v_call: TRBV28; cdr3_aa: CASTLPGQGANYGYTF; cdr3_nt: TGTGCCAGCACCCTGCCGGGACAGGGAGCTAACTATGGCTACACCTTC
clone_size: -; j_call: TRBJ2-3; d_call: TRBD1; v_call: TRBV11-2; cdr3_aa: CASSSGTGTSSTDTQYF; cdr3_nt: TGTGCCAGCAGTTCCGGGACAGGGACATCTAGCACAGATACGCAGTATTTT
clone_size: once; j_call: TRBJ2-5; d_call: -; v_call: TRBV12-3/TRBV12-4; cdr3_aa: CASSFRLVETQYF; cdr3_nt: TGTGCCAGCAGTTTCCGACTAGTGGAGACCCAGTACTTC
clone_size: -; j_call: TRBJ1-5; d_call: -; v_call: TRBV7-8; cdr3_aa: CASSLGRPDQPQHF; cdr3_nt: TGTGCCAGCAGCTTAGGGAGGCCTGATCAGCCCCAGCATTTT
clone_size: -; j_call: TRBJ2-7; d_call: -; v_call: TRBV28; cdr3_aa: CASSSWRQSYEQYF; cdr3_nt: TGTGCCAGCAGTTCCTGGAGACAGTCCTACGAGCAGTACTTC
clone_size: few; j_call: TRBJ1-1; d_call: -; v_call: TRBV10-2; cdr3_aa: CASSEPSEGKTEAFF; cdr3_nt: TGCGCCAGCAGCGAACCTTCGGAGGGGAAGACTGAAGCTTTCTTT
clone_size: -; j_call: TRBJ2-1; d_call: -; v_call: TRBV7-2; cdr3_aa: CASTPLSRYEQFF; cdr3_nt: TGTGCCAGCACCCCCCTGAGCCGGTATGAGCAGTTCTTC